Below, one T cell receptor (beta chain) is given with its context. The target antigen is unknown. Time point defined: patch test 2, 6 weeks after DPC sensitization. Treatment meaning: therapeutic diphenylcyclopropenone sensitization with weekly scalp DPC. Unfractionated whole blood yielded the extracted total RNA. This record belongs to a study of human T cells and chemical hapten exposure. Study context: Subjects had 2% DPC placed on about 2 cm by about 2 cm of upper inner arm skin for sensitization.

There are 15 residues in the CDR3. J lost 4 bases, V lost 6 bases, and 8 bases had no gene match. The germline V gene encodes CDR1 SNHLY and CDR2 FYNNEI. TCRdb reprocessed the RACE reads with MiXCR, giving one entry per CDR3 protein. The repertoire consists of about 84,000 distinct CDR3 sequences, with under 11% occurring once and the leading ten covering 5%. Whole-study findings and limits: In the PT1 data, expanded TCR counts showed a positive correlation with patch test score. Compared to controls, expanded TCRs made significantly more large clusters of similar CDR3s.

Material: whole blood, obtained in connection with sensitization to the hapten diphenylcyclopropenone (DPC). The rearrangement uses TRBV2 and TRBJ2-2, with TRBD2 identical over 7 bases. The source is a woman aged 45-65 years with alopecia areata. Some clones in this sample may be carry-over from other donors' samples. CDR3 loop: CASREAGAITGELFF. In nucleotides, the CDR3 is TGTGCCAGCAGAGAGGCGGGAGCAATCACCGGGGAGCTGTTTTTT.